This entry concerns a single T cell receptor beta chain. No antigen is known for it. Healthy people donating bone marrow made up the donors. Primers for the PCR totalled 60 Vbeta and 13 Jbeta. Sequencing used immunoSEQ multiplex PCR; TCRdb keeps in-frame clones, though not all of them. The repertoire includes 35,000 to 45,000 clones, approximately 74% of them detected once, and about 7% sits in the top ten. This sample was included in a study of cytomegalovirus exposure and HLA in healthy donors. The V and J ends lost 6 bases and 3 bases, in that order; junction bases with no gene match: 1. The CDR3 runs 14 residues. Germline V CDR1 and CDR2: ENHRY, SYGVKD. Findings of the study overall: HLA restriction was apparent for most CMV-associated TCR beta chains in a later analysis. Per a prior analysis, the majority of TCR beta V segments were productive roughly 90% or roughly 30% of the time.

This receptor was taken from a man in his thirties or forties in good health and CMV-seronegative. The chain is built from TRBV10-3 and TRBJ2-7; 14 bases agree with TRBD2. The specimen was PBMCs. For the CDR3, the DNA is TGTGCCATCAGGGGGACTAGCGGGGGCTACGAGCAGTACTTC. Protein product: CAIRGTSGGYEQYF.